The 32 T cell receptor beta chains reported below all come from one sample, sequenced in a study of blood T cells in healthy people across ages. Primers used in a second PCR of about 6 to 11 cycles were a sample-barcoded 5' primer and a J-beta primer mix. TCRdb itself ran the 5' RACE reads through MiXCR, one entry per CDR3 protein. The data contain about 620,000 distinct CDR3 sequences, about 21% of them singletons. The source material was blood. The receptors stem from a man between 65 and 85 years old in good health.

V is TRBV5-1 and J is TRBJ1-1; D is possibly TRBD1 (6 bases). The CDR3 spans 13 residues. Germline CDR1 is SGHRS and CDR2 is YFSETQ. V was cut by 2 bases and J by 6 bases, with 11 bases left in between. The CDR3: CASSLQGPAEAFF. As DNA, the CDR3 is TGCGCCAGCAGCTTACAGGGACCCGCTGAAGCTTTCTTT.

The chain uses TRBV6-2 or TRBV6-3 and TRBJ2-4; D remains unclear. V lost 5 bases, J lost 5 bases, and 10 bases lay in between. Germline assignment: CDR1 MNHEY and CDR2 SVGEGT. The CDR3 has 13 amino acids. The CDR3 protein is CASSRSSQNIQYF. DNA for the CDR3: TGTGCCAGCAGTAGGTCCTCGCAAAACATTCAGTACTTC.

A note on this clonotype: The junction shows a germline mismatch at one end, possibly a read error. The V call is TRBV3-1, the J call TRBJ1-1; no firm D call. Germline assignment: CDR1 LGHDT and CDR2 YNNKEL (reference sequence). This CDR3 is 15 amino acids long. For the CDR3, the DNA is TGTGCCAGCAGGGCGTCGGGTGCCGGGAACACTGAAACTTTCTTT. Protein sequence: CASRASGAGNTETFF.

This clonotype turned up a few times. At one end the junction does not follow the germline gene, possibly because of a read error. The chain couples TRBV27 to TRBJ2-7; D gene uncertain. CDR1 MNHEY and CDR2 SMNVEV come from the germline V gene (reference sequence). The CDR3 loop spans 15 amino acids. The CDR3 DNA follows: TGTACCAGCAGTTCCCCGGACGCCCCAATTTTCGAGCAGTACTTC. This codes for CTSSSPDAPIFEQYF.

V is TRBV20-1 and J is TRBJ2-5; D might be TRBD1 or TRBD2, each matching 5 bases. The J call is in doubt because the DNA end fits TRBJ2-7 better. Germline V gene lookup returns CDR1 DFQATT and CDR2 SNEGSKA (reference sequence). This CDR3 comprises 13 residues. CDR3 sequence: CSARPRDRYEQYF. DNA for the CDR3: TGCAGTGCTAGACCCCGGGACCGCTACGAGCAGTACTTC.

The chain links TRBV28 to TRBJ2-1, with a tentative D call TRBD1 (6 bases). This CDR3 is 15 amino acids long. Germline loops: CDR1 MDHEN, CDR2 SYDVKM. V was shortened by 7 bases and J by 0 bases, with 13 bases between the two germline ends. This chain's CDR3 is CASIAGATSYNEQFF. CDR3 nucleotide sequence: TGTGCCAGCATCGCAGGGGCCACCTCCTACAATGAGCAGTTCTTC.

The rearrangement uses TRBV29-1 and TRBJ2-2; D may be TRBD1 or TRBD2 (5 bases each). Trimming took 0 bases from V and 4 from J, leaving 9 bases between them. The germline V gene encodes CDR1 SQVTM and CDR2 ANQGSEA. This CDR3 is 14 amino acids long. The CDR3 DNA reads TGCAGCGTTGAAGAGGGGGTAGGCACCGGGGAGCTGTTTTTT. This gives the protein CSVEEGVGTGELFF.

This chain links TRBV20-1 with TRBJ1-1; perhaps TRBD1 as D (6 bases). V was clipped by 4 bases and J by 0 bases, with 9 bases between them. The CDR3 extends over 13 amino acids. Germline V gives CDR1 DFQATT, CDR2 SNEGSKA (reference sequence). CDR3 protein: CSATDSLNTEAFF. DNA of the CDR3: TGCAGTGCTACGGACAGCCTGAACACTGAAGCTTTCTTT.

This clonotype was counted between two and nine times. This chain links TRBV27 with TRBJ2-5; maybe TRBD2 (6 bases). This CDR3 region has 17 residues. Germline lookup yields CDR1 MNHEY and CDR2 SMNVEV (reference sequence). The V end lost 4 bases, the J end lost 3 bases, and 21 bases lay between the germline ends. The CDR3 nucleotides read TGTGCCAGCAGTTCACCCCTTTTTAGCGGCCGAAAAGAGACCCAGTACTTC. Translated, it gives CASSSPLFSGRKETQYF.

V usage is TRBV11-2 and J usage is TRBJ2-6; D gene ambiguous. Trimming took off 3 bases at V and 0 bases at J, with 6 bases between the two ends. This CDR3 is built from 15 residues. In germline, CDR1 is SGHAT, CDR2 FQNNGV. CDR3 coding DNA: TGTGCCAGCAGCTTCACGTTCTCTGGGGCCAACGTCCTGACTTTC. Amino acids: CASSFTFSGANVLTF.

The chain joins TRBV20-1 to TRBJ2-3; a possible D gene is TRBD2 (6 bases). V lost 1 base and J lost 3, with 20 bases in between. Germline V gene lookup returns CDR1 DFQATT and CDR2 SNEGSKA (reference sequence). This CDR3 has 17 residues. CDR3 coding DNA: TGCAGTGCTAGAGGTTTGACCGGGAGAAAGGTGACAGATACGCAGTATTTT. It yields the protein CSARGLTGRKVTDTQYF.

The V gene is TRBV10-3, the J gene TRBJ2-5; tentative D call: TRBD2 (6 bases). The closer fit of TRBJ2-7 to the DNA end suggests the J call may be wrong. Germline V gene data show CDR1 as ENHRY and CDR2 as SYGVKD. CDR3 length equals 14 residues. As DNA, the CDR3 is TGTGCCATCAGTGAGTCGGAGGGCTTCTACGAGCAGTACTTC. Translated, it gives CAISESEGFYEQYF.

This clonotype was detected a few times. The chain carries TRBV24-1 and TRBJ2-2, with 9 bases identical to TRBD2. The CDR3 covers 17 residues. V lost 5 bases and J lost 0; bases outside the gene matches: 6. Germline loops: CDR1 KGHDR, CDR2 SFDVKD. The CDR3 DNA sequence: TGTGCCACCAGTGGGCTAGCGGGAATTTCGAACACCGGGGAGCTGTTTTTT. It encodes CATSGLAGISNTGELFF.

In this sample, this clonotype turned up a few times. The chain recombines TRBV2 with TRBJ2-7; D is undetermined. CDR3 length: 13 residues. Between the trimmed V and J ends, which lost 3 bases and 7 bases, there was a span of 13 bases. CDR1 is SNHLY, CDR2 FYNNEI, per germline. The CDR3 DNA is TGTGCCAGCAGTGATGGTCCGACGAGAGAGCAGTACTTC. Amino acid sequence: CASSDGPTREQYF.

The chain has TRBV28 and TRBJ2-5; D possibly corresponds to TRBD2 (6 bases). The J call is uncertain, as TRBJ2-7 better fits the DNA end. This CDR3 spans 14 amino acids. The V gene's germline CDR1 is MDHEN and CDR2 SYDVKM. Here the CDR3 DNA reads TGTGCCAGCAGTTCGGCGGGGACGAAATACGAGCAGTACTTC. Its protein product is CASSSAGTKYEQYF.

The chain employs TRBV15 and TRBJ2-3; 10 bases align to TRBD2. There are 15 residues in the CDR3. Unmatched junction bases numbered 2, after V lost 4 bases and J lost 1 base. CDR1 LNHNV and CDR2 YYDKDF come from the germline V gene (reference sequence). The CDR3 reads CATSTGTSGTDTQYF. CDR3 sequence (DNA): TGTGCCACCAGCACAGGGACTAGCGGCACAGATACGCAGTATTTT. The full variable domain, in which reference TRBV15 and TRBJ2-3 provide the parts outside the CDR3, is DAMVIQNPRYQVTQFGKPVTLSCSQTLNHNVMYWYQQKSSQAPKLLFHYYDKDFNNEADTPDNFQSRRPNTSFCFLDIRSPGLGDTAMYLCATSTGTSGTDTQYFGPGTRLTVL.

This clonotype has a handful of counts. The CDR3 DNA reads TGTGCCAGCAGCCCATGGGGGGGTTCCTCCTACGAGCAGTACTTC. This sequence encodes CASSPWGGSSYEQYF. This chain joins TRBV5-5 and TRBJ2-1, with 7 bases identical to TRBD2. The tail of the sequence fits TRBJ2-7 better, so the J call may be wrong. This CDR3 comprises 15 residues. Germline CDR1 is SGHKS and CDR2 is YYEKEE (reference sequence).

CDR3 amino acids: CASSPRRDMNTEAFF. DNA of the CDR3: TGTGCCAGCAGCCCCAGACGGGACATGAACACTGAAGCTTTCTTT. The J gene is TRBJ1-1, the V gene TRBV7-9, with a possible D match to TRBD1 (6 bases). V lost 5 bases and J lost 0, with 13 bases in between. There are 15 residues in the CDR3. Germline CDR1 SEHNR, CDR2 FQNEAQ (reference sequence).

This clonotype was seen many times. V usage is TRBV14 and J usage is TRBJ1-2; possibly TRBD1 for D (5 bases). In germline, CDR1 is SGHDN, CDR2 FVKESK. Trimming took 1 base from V and 4 from J, leaving 13 bases between them. The CDR3 is made up of 15 amino acids. The CDR3 sequence is CASSQVEGWAYGYTF. For the CDR3, the DNA is TGTGCCAGCAGCCAAGTGGAGGGGTGGGCCTATGGCTACACCTTC.

The J gene is TRBJ2-3, the V gene TRBV14; no firm D call. The CDR3 sequence is 14 residues long. Trimming took 0 bases from V and 9 from J, leaving 13 bases between them. Germline CDR1 is SGHDN and CDR2 is FVKESK. This CDR3 reads CASSQESGVATQYF. DNA for the CDR3: TGTGCCAGCAGCCAAGAATCGGGCGTGGCGACGCAGTATTTT. Full variable domain (missing parts from reference TRBV14 and TRBJ2-3): EAGVTQFPSHSVIEKGQTVTLRCDPISGHDNLYWYRRVMGKEIKFLLHFVKESKQDESGMPNNRFLAERTGGTYSTLKVQPAELEDSGVYFCASSQESGVATQYFGPGTRLTVL.

This clonotype was seen more than once but under ten times. The conserved phenylalanine or tryptophan is not found at the CDR3 terminus, so this likely reflects a read error. The V gene is TRBV5-1, the J gene TRBJ2-7, with 9 bases matching TRBD1. Germline V gene lookup returns CDR1 SGHRS and CDR2 YFSETQ. This CDR3 is built from 14 residues. Germline trimming cut 4 bases from V and 0 bases from J; bases unmatched to any gene: 2. CDR3: CASSVDRGSYEQYS. The CDR3 DNA reads as TGCGCCAGCAGCGTGGACAGGGGCTCCTACGAGCAGTACTCC.

J is TRBJ2-3 and V is TRBV5-1, with TRBD2 matching 14 bases. V shed 4 bases and J 6 bases; nucleotides not matched to a gene: 4. The CDR3 sequence is 15 residues long. Germline V gives CDR1 SGHRS, CDR2 YFSETQ. The CDR3 protein is CASSGTSGSYDTQYF. In nucleotides, the CDR3 is TGCGCCAGCAGCGGGACTAGCGGGAGTTACGATACGCAGTATTTT.

This clonotype turned up a few times. The gene calls are TRBV24-1 and TRBJ2-3; no clear D. Per germline, CDR1 KGHDR and CDR2 SFDVKD. V was shortened by 5 bases and J by 0 bases, with 5 bases between the two germline ends. The CDR3 totals 13 residues. The CDR3 region is CATSVGSTDTQYF. CDR3 DNA: TGTGCCACCAGTGTAGGGAGCACAGATACGCAGTATTTT.

This clonotype was recorded a few times. The V gene is TRBV2, the J gene TRBJ2-5; 9 bases map to TRBD2. The germline V gene has CDR1 SNHLY and CDR2 FYNNEI. The CDR3 sequence is 13 residues long. V lost 4 bases and J lost 4; bases outside the gene matches: 1. The CDR3 loop reads CASSATSGETQYF. DNA for the CDR3: TGTGCCAGCAGTGCGACTAGCGGAGAGACCCAGTACTTC.

This clonotype was counted at least ten times. The gene calls are TRBV3-1 and TRBJ2-7; 7 bases are a match to TRBD2. Looked up from germline, CDR1 is LGHDT and CDR2 is YNNKEL (reference sequence). V trimming: 0 bases; J trimming: 11 bases; junction bases outside the gene matches: 4. The CDR3 length is 12 residues. CDR3 nucleotides: TGTGCCAGCAGCCAAGATAAACGGGAGGAGTACTTC. Translated: CASSQDKREEYF.

The chain couples TRBV28 to TRBJ2-7; D is ambiguous. CDR3 size: 11 residues. Looked up from germline, CDR1 is MDHEN and CDR2 is SYDVKM. V lost 3 bases and J 6 bases, leaving 6 bases between the germline ends. CDR3 DNA sequence: TGTGCCAGCAGTTTGACGGCCGAGCAGTACTTC. It codes for CASSLTAEQYF.

The chain carries TRBV20-1 and TRBJ1-6; weak D call: TRBD1 (5 bases). The germline gives CDR1 DFQATT, CDR2 SNEGSKA (reference sequence). Trimming shortened V by 0 bases and J by 6 bases, and 9 bases separated the two germline ends. CDR3 length: 14 residues. DNA of the CDR3: TGCAGTGCTAGAGATAGGACATCTAATTCACCCCTCCACTTT. Protein: CSARDRTSNSPLHF.

Ten or more counts support this clonotype. V and J are TRBV5-1 and TRBJ2-6; D possibly uses TRBD1 or TRBD2 (5 bases each). Trimming left V 4 bases short and J 4 bases short, with 21 bases between. This CDR3 is built from 18 residues. From germline, CDR1 is SGHRS and CDR2 YFSETQ. The CDR3 region is CASSRAGTVGSGANVLTF. CDR3 nucleotides: TGCGCCAGCAGCCGTGCCGGGACGGTGGGATCCGGGGCCAACGTCCTGACTTTC.

V is TRBV6-5 and J is TRBJ2-5; D is ambiguous. Judging by the DNA end, TRBJ2-7 fits better; the J call may be wrong. The CDR3 consists of 14 residues. Per germline, CDR1 MNHEY and CDR2 SVGAGI. CDR3 sequence (DNA): TGTGCCAGCAGTTACTTTCGAGATACCTACGAGCAGTACTTC. Its translation: CASSYFRDTYEQYF.

The gene calls are TRBV6-2 or TRBV6-3 and TRBJ2-1; 11 nucleotides agree with TRBD2. Germline V CDR1 and CDR2: MNHEY, SVGEGT. This CDR3 region has 15 residues. V lost 7 bases to trimming and J lost 4 bases; unmatched junction nucleotides: 6. CDR3 sequence: CASKRLAGGYNEQFF. CDR3 in DNA: TGTGCCAGCAAACGTCTAGCGGGAGGATACAATGAGCAGTTCTTC.

This clonotype was counted only a few times. This chain links TRBV7-9 with TRBJ1-6; 7 nucleotides match TRBD1. This CDR3 is built from 15 residues. The V gene end was trimmed by 5 bases and the J gene end by 9 bases; junction bases not matched to a gene: 10. The germline V gene encodes CDR1 SEHNR and CDR2 FQNEAQ (reference sequence). Written as DNA, the CDR3 is TGTGCCAGCAGCAACCGACAGGGAGATTTTTCACCCCTCCACTTT. The encoded protein is CASSNRQGDFSPLHF.

This clonotype was observed a few times. One end of the junction does not line up with germline, which may come from a read error. The chain joins TRBV10-2 to TRBJ2-3; 11 bases are shared with TRBD2. The CDR3 sequence is 19 residues long. CDR1 is WSHSY and CDR2 is SAAADI in the germline V gene. The CDR3 DNA sequence: TGCGCCAGCAGCGAGTCAATGGGGCTAGCGGGAGGTAGCACAGATACGCAGTATTTT. It yields the protein CASSESMGLAGGSTDTQYF.